What follows are 26 T cell receptor beta chains derived from one specimen sequenced in a study of blood T cell repertoires in COVID-19. Using immunoSEQ multiplex PCR, the repertoire was profiled, and TCRdb retains in-frame clones only, with some absent. Here the sample spans more than 60,000 clones, 70% to 90% being singletons. The specimen was PBMCs or T cells enriched from blood (not recorded which). The receptors derive from a middle-aged woman who had recovered from COVID-19.

V is TRBV27 and J is TRBJ2-7; TRBD1 matches at 7 bases. Germline V gene sequence: CDR1 MNHEY, CDR2 SMNVEV (reference sequence). This CDR3 is 15 amino acids long. V lost 3 bases and J lost 7; bases outside the gene matches: 12. Written as DNA, the CDR3 is TGTGCCAGCAGTTTGTATCTTGAGGGGGCGCGTGAGCAGTACTTC. Residues: CASSLYLEGAREQYF.

The J gene is TRBJ1-2, the V gene TRBV18; D is unresolved. The CDR3 length is 15 residues. The V end lost 1 base, the J end lost 4 bases, and 13 bases lay between the germline ends. Germline values: CDR1 KGHSH, CDR2 LQKENI. DNA for the CDR3: TGTGCCAGCTCACCACGAGGTATCTCCCTCTATGGCTACACCTTC. This sequence encodes CASSPRGISLYGYTF.

V usage is TRBV5-1 and J usage is TRBJ1-2; weak D call: TRBD1 (6 bases). Trimming shortened V by 7 bases and J by 7 bases, and 14 bases separated the two germline ends. From germline, CDR1 is SGHRS and CDR2 YFSETQ. CDR3 length: 12 residues. The CDR3 DNA reads TGCGCCAGCGGAGAATGGGGGCCTGGCTACACCTTC. It codes for CASGEWGPGYTF.

The chain combines TRBV7-9 with TRBJ1-1; D gene unclear. This CDR3 is built from 13 residues. V was clipped by 2 bases and J by 0 bases, with 4 bases between them. Germline CDR1 SEHNR, CDR2 FQNEAQ (reference sequence). In DNA form, the CDR3 reads TGTGCCAGCAGCTTACAGATGAACACTGAAGCTTTCTTT. Encoded protein: CASSLQMNTEAFF.

The gene calls are TRBV6-5 and TRBJ2-7, with a possible D match to TRBD1 (5 bases). This CDR3 comprises 14 residues. The V end was cut by 6 bases, the J end by 0 bases, with 12 bases between. Looked up from germline, CDR1 is MNHEY and CDR2 is SVGAGI. Here the CDR3 reads CASRSRVSSYEQYF. CDR3 nucleotide sequence: TGTGCCAGCAGATCCAGGGTAAGCTCCTACGAGCAGTACTTC.

The V gene is TRBV29-1, the J gene TRBJ2-6; 9 positions match TRBD1. The CDR3 is 14 amino acids. Germline lookup yields CDR1 SQVTM and CDR2 ANQGSEA. Trimming cost V 5 bases and J 5 bases; bases outside gene matches: 4. This CDR3 is CSVTGGNWANVLTF. The CDR3 region has the DNA TGCAGCGTTACAGGGGGCAACTGGGCCAACGTCCTGACTTTC.

The genes are TRBV7-6 and TRBJ2-7, with a possible D match to TRBD2 (7 bases). V lost 0 bases to trimming and J lost 6 bases, with 12 bases between them. CDR1 is SGHVS and CDR2 is FNYEAQ in the germline V gene. This CDR3 is 14 amino acids long. As DNA, the CDR3 is TGTGCCAGCAGCTTAGCGGGGGGGGGCCTCGAGCAGTACTTC. Translation: CASSLAGGGLEQYF.

This chain links TRBV15 with TRBJ2-5; 8 bases match TRBD1. The junction had 11 bases not matched to a gene; V was cut back by 3 bases and J by 5 bases. Looked up from germline, CDR1 is LNHNV and CDR2 is YYDKDF (reference sequence). The CDR3 covers 16 residues. The DNA for the CDR3 is TGTGCCACCAGCAGGTTCGGACAGGGTTCGATGGAGACCCAGTACTTC. It is translated as CATSRFGQGSMETQYF.

A single count supports this clone. This rearrangement joins TRBV25-1 to TRBJ2-3; D might be TRBD1 (5 bases). V gave up 8 bases and J gave up 0 bases, with 18 bases separating them. Germline CDR1 MGHDK, CDR2 SYGVNS. This CDR3 is 16 amino acids long. CDR3 nucleotide sequence: TGTGCCAGCCTACACCGGGCGGCAGGGAGCACAGATACGCAGTATTTT. Its translation: CASLHRAAGSTDTQYF.

V usage is TRBV7-9 and J usage is TRBJ2-5, with 7 nucleotides matching TRBD1. J lost 0 bases, V lost 4 bases, and 11 bases had no gene match. The CDR3 runs 17 residues. Germline V gives CDR1 SEHNR, CDR2 FQNEAQ (reference sequence). The CDR3: CASSSTRDSLYQETQYF. The CDR3 bases are TGTGCCAGCAGCTCAACTAGGGACAGTTTATACCAAGAGACCCAGTACTTC.

The gene calls are TRBV27 and TRBJ1-5; no reliable D call. There are 16 residues in the CDR3. Trimming shortened V by 1 base and J by 2 bases, and 12 bases separated the two germline ends. Looked up from germline, CDR1 is MNHEY and CDR2 is SMNVEV (reference sequence). The CDR3 sequence is CASSLLPVEGNQPQHF. CDR3 sequence (DNA): TGTGCCAGCAGTTTATTACCCGTAGAGGGCAATCAGCCCCAGCATTTT.

This chain uses TRBV5-8 with TRBJ1-1; 9 bases agree with TRBD1. The germline CDR1 and CDR2 sequences are SGHTS and YDEGEE. With V trimmed by 4 bases and J by 1 base, 2 bases remained unmatched. There are 14 residues in the CDR3. The CDR3 sequence is CASSRGQGNTEAFF. DNA of the CDR3: TGTGCCAGCAGCAGGGGACAGGGGAACACTGAAGCTTTCTTT.

This sequence joins TRBV19 and TRBJ1-6; 9 bases are a match to TRBD1. The V and J ends lost 6 bases and 9 bases, in that order; junction bases with no gene match: 9. The CDR3 has 15 residues. The germline CDR1 and CDR2 sequences are LNHDA and SQIVND (reference sequence). The CDR3 here is CASRAGQGTISPLHF. For the CDR3, the DNA is TGTGCCAGTAGGGCGGGACAGGGAACGATTTCACCCCTCCACTTT. Supplemented by reference TRBV19 and TRBJ1-6, the full variable domain reads DGGITQSPKYLFRKEGQNVTLSCEQNLNHDAMYWYRQDPGQGLRLIYYSQIVNDFQKGDIAEGYSVSREKKESFPLTVTSAQKNPTAFYLCASRAGQGTISPLHFGNGTRLTVT.

CDR3 sequence: CASSDGSGSNEKLFF. DNA for the CDR3: TGTGCCAGCAGTGATGGGTCGGGGTCTAATGAAAAACTGTTTTTT. The chain uses TRBV25-1 and TRBJ1-4; no firm D call. The CDR3 length is 15 residues. Trimming took off 3 bases at V and 3 bases at J, with 11 bases between the two ends. CDR1 MGHDK and CDR2 SYGVNS come from the germline V gene.

This chain joins TRBV7-8 and TRBJ1-2, with D maybe TRBD1 (6 bases). Germline CDR1 SGHVS, CDR2 FQNEAQ. V was clipped by 5 bases and J by 1 base, with 23 bases between them. This CDR3 comprises 18 residues. In DNA, the CDR3 is TGTGCCAGCAGCCTAGGGGACATCCTCCGATATCGTAACTATGGCTACACCTTC. Translating it yields CASSLGDILRYRNYGYTF.

This clone has just a few counts. V and J are TRBV6-1 and TRBJ1-4; D is unresolved. There are 15 residues in the CDR3. Trimming shortened V by 1 base and J by 4 bases, and 10 bases separated the two germline ends. From germline, CDR1 is MNHNS and CDR2 SASEGT. The CDR3 reads CASSEGPNVNEKLFF. For the CDR3, the DNA is TGTGCCAGCAGTGAAGGGCCCAATGTTAATGAAAAACTGTTTTTT.

The chain combines TRBV4-1 with TRBJ2-7, with TRBD1 matching 7 bases. Unmatched junction bases numbered 13, after V lost 2 bases and J lost 3 bases. Germline values: CDR1 MGHRA, CDR2 YSYEKL. The length of the CDR3 is 17 residues. The CDR3 sequence is CASSQLFDRVRDYEQYF. CDR3 DNA: TGCGCCAGCAGCCAACTTTTCGACAGGGTTAGGGACTACGAGCAGTACTTC.

This chain links TRBV7-8 with TRBJ1-5; possible D gene TRBD1, 6 bases. The CDR3 length is 15 residues. The germline V gene encodes CDR1 SGHVS and CDR2 FQNEAQ. V shed 2 bases and J shed 6 bases, with 14 bases lying between them. The CDR3 DNA reads TGTGCCAGCAGCTTAAGTCGGGACACAGCTCAGCCCCAGCATTTT. As protein: CASSLSRDTAQPQHF. The complete variable domain, with remaining parts taken from reference TRBV7-8 and TRBJ1-5, reads GAGVSQSPRYKVAKRGQDVALRCDPISGHVSLFWYQQALGQGPEFLTYFQNEAQLDKSGLPSDRFFAERPEGSVSTLKIQRTQQEDSAVYLCASSLSRDTAQPQHFGDGTRLSIL.

The chain combines TRBV29-1 with TRBJ2-3; no firm D call. This CDR3 region has 12 residues. V was cut by 7 bases and J by 0 bases, with 8 bases left in between. Germline loops: CDR1 SQVTM, CDR2 ANQGSEA. CDR3 nucleotide sequence: TGCAGCGCTCATACTAGCACAGATACGCAGTATTTT. It is translated as CSAHTSTDTQYF.

As DNA, the CDR3 is TGTGCCAGTAGTATAGATCGCACAGGGGTTCGGTTGGGCTATGGCTACACCTTC. Encoded protein: CASSIDRTGVRLGYGYTF. The chain links TRBV19 to TRBJ1-2; TRBD1 matches at 7 bases. The CDR3 is 18 residues long. Germline V gene sequence: CDR1 LNHDA, CDR2 SQIVND (reference sequence). The trim removed 0 bases at V and 4 bases at J, leaving 14 bases unmatched.

The chain uses TRBV6-1 and TRBJ1-1, with D perhaps matching TRBD1 (6 bases). The CDR3 loop spans 15 amino acids. Trimming stripped 1 base from V and 10 bases from J, with 19 bases between. Germline V CDR1 and CDR2: MNHNS, SASEGT. CDR3 in amino acids: CASSEEGHRVGRAFF. Written as DNA, the CDR3 is TGTGCCAGCAGTGAAGAGGGACACAGGGTTGGGAGAGCTTTCTTT.

The chain uses TRBV6-1 and TRBJ1-2; D uncertain. Germline CDR1 MNHNS, CDR2 SASEGT. CDR3 size: 14 residues. Trimming removed 3 bases at V and 6 bases at J, with 14 bases between. CDR3 loop: CASSERWRNDGYTF. DNA for the CDR3: TGTGCCAGCAGTGAGAGGTGGAGGAACGATGGCTACACCTTC.

The genes are TRBV5-1 and TRBJ2-1, with TRBD2 identical over 7 bases. The CDR3 covers 15 residues. With V trimmed by 2 bases and J by 8 bases, 10 bases remained unmatched. Germline assignment: CDR1 SGHRS and CDR2 YFSETQ. CDR3 sequence reads: CASSFTGGGPHEQFF. CDR3 bases: TGCGCCAGCAGCTTTACTGGCGGGGGTCCGCATGAGCAGTTCTTC.

This chain links TRBV11-1 with TRBJ1-1, with 8 nucleotides matching TRBD1. CDR1 and CDR2 from the germline V gene are SGHAT and FQDESV (reference sequence). The V and J ends lost 5 bases and 3 bases, in that order; junction bases with no gene match: 5. The CDR3 is 14 amino acids. This chain's CDR3 is CASSPRTGYTEAFF. DNA for the CDR3: TGTGCCAGCAGCCCTCGGACAGGGTACACTGAAGCTTTCTTT.

The chain couples TRBV5-1 to TRBJ2-3; TRBD2 matches at 7 bases. CDR1 is SGHRS, CDR2 YFSETQ, per germline. The CDR3 extends over 17 amino acids. Trimming removed 0 bases from V and 2 bases from J; junction bases left unmatched: 9. For the CDR3, the DNA is TGCGCCAGCAGCTTGGTTCTGTTAGCGGGTCCCACAGATACGCAGTATTTT. It yields the protein CASSLVLLAGPTDTQYF.

The chain couples TRBV7-8 to TRBJ1-1; D is undetermined. There are 13 residues in the CDR3. The germline V and J ends were trimmed by 1 base and 5 bases, with 8 bases remaining between them. Per germline, CDR1 SGHVS and CDR2 FQNEAQ. CDR3 nucleotide sequence: TGTGCCAGCAGCTTAGATTACGGGACTGAAGCTTTCTTT. It specifies CASSLDYGTEAFF.